A selection of T cell receptor beta chains follows, all from one sample in a study of blood T cell repertoires in COVID-19. Sequenced by immunoSEQ multiplex PCR; TCRdb stores in-frame clones only, minus some. The repertoire has 390,000 or so clones, 80% to 90% of them found once; the top ten carry roughly 1%. Sequencing was carried out using PBMCs or T cells enriched from blood (not recorded which). The receptors come from a man between 18 and 29 years old who had recovered from COVID-19. CDR3s leave out the opening cysteine and the closing phenylalanine or tryptophan. A clone size is listed for some rows: how often the clone was seen (once, few, many), or a class if it is expanded.

TRBV28	TRBJ2-5	-	ASSSPGLAGAQTQY
TRBV6-5	TRBJ1-2	few	ASSHDRGRTDGYT
TRBV3-1/TRBV3-2	TRBJ2-7	-	ASSQFSGPISYEQY
TRBV18	TRBJ2-1	once	ASSPRETEQF
TRBV24-1	TRBJ2-7	-	ATSEGRDRGFYEQY
TRBV18	TRBJ2-1	-	ASSPPGTSGINEQF
TRBV27	TRBJ2-2	-	ASRMTGMKTGELF
TRBV7-3	TRBJ2-5	-	ASSLGAGGLETQY
TRBV7-2	TRBJ1-1	once	ASSLYMNTEAF
TRBV10-3	TRBJ2-7	-	AISGVGAYEQY
TRBV7-3	TRBJ2-5	-	ASSLSERGETQY
TRBV7-2	TRBJ2-7	once	ASSLEGGSGYEQY
TRBV19	TRBJ1-1	-	ASSPGYTEAF
TRBV28	TRBJ1-2	-	ASSFLGTGYGYT
TRBV15	TRBJ1-1	-	ATSRDPGDEAF
TRBV5-1	TRBJ2-1	-	ASRGLAGGPTFDEQF
TRBV25-1	TRBJ1-2	-	ASSEFRTGPNYGYT
TRBV3-1/TRBV3-2	TRBJ1-2	medium-sized	ASSQFSTGDGYT
TRBV28	TRBJ2-1	once	ASTRGSSYNEQF
TRBV27	TRBJ2-1	-	ASSRTGQGNEQF
TRBV7-8	TRBJ1-3	-	ASSEDITYSGNTIY
TRBV7-9	TRBJ2-7	-	ASSPRTGGSYEQY
TRBV7-2	TRBJ2-7	-	ASSLSSGRAVEQY
TRBV11-2	TRBJ1-3	-	ASSLALRNTIY
TRBV7-9	TRBJ2-1	-	ASSPTGTAYNEQF
TRBV7-8	TRBJ2-7	-	ASSAGSGALSYEQY
TRBV7-9	TRBJ2-2	-	ASSQKGLAFGHTGELF
TRBV6-5	TRBJ1-2	-	ASSYRGLYGYT
TRBV7-2	TRBJ2-7	few	ASSLGPSFGGTYEQY
TRBV10-3	TRBJ2-1	-	AIKPGTSRNEQF
TRBV6-1	TRBJ1-6	-	ASSLNRKNSPLH
TRBV5-4	TRBJ2-3	-	ASSPALAQSTDTQY
TRBV4-3	TRBJ2-1	-	ASSQGLAGGQIRNEQF
TRBV2	TRBJ1-1	-	ASSRQLNTEAF
TRBV15	TRBJ2-7	-	ATSIDTGKEDEQY
TRBV3-1/TRBV3-2	TRBJ2-3	-	ASSHPEAGGLHSTDTQY
TRBV9	TRBJ2-2	-	ASSSLGAGELF
TRBV15	TRBJ2-7	-	ATSRDPSTYEQY
TRBV5-1	TRBJ2-3	-	ASSLAAGARSDTQY
TRBV4-2	TRBJ1-6	-	ASSQDYGSPLH
TRBV7-3	TRBJ1-6	few	ASSSTGLNSPLH
TRBV15	TRBJ2-7	-	ATSRVQGALFHEQY
TRBV10-3	TRBJ1-6	-	AITFGERSPLH
TRBV6-1	TRBJ1-5	-	ASSGATGYSNQPQH
TRBV10-1	TRBJ1-5	-	AITLLWTGRWQPQH
TRBV2	TRBJ2-1	-	ASREAKSSYNEQF
TRBV4-1	TRBJ2-1	-	ASSLSLAVATNEQF
TRBV11-3	TRBJ2-3	-	ASSPGGTDTQY
TRBV2	TRBJ2-7	-	ASSEVGPLGEQY
TRBV5-5	TRBJ2-3	-	ASSLVGGGIDTQY
TRBV9	TRBJ2-7	-	ASSPGGYEQY
TRBV13	TRBJ2-6	-	ASQRGGVGGANVLT
TRBV2	TRBJ1-2	-	ASSALQGWGYT
TRBV7-3	TRBJ2-5	-	ASSLSVGQETQY
TRBV7-2	TRBJ1-2	-	ASSSGASYGYT
TRBV5-8	TRBJ1-1	-	ASSLARQGGNTEAF
TRBV13	TRBJ2-2	-	ASSPRTSGRGTGELF
TRBV6-5	TRBJ1-5	-	ASTHRVDSNQPQH
TRBV28	TRBJ1-5	-	ASSAQGGYDQPQH